The TCR beta chain described here comes from a study of cytomegalovirus exposure and HLA in healthy donors. A note on this clone: The antigen is not known.

Amplification used 60 Vbeta primers and 13 Jbeta primers. Profiling relied on immunoSEQ multiplex PCR, and the TCRdb table lists in-frame clones only, not all of them. The sample contains about 130,000 clones, 82% of which appear only once. Germline V gives CDR1 MGHRA, CDR2 YSYEKL. The CDR3 has 20 residues. Trimming cost V 4 bases and J 6 bases, with 31 bases left between them. The study, taken as a whole, reports: In a later analysis, productive TCRs from donors in an Asian-associated ancestry cluster reportedly carried fewer N-insertions than the cohort mean. A later analysis appeared to link common viral pathogens to several of the most significant clusters. Analysis was performed later, and it showed HLA-associated TCR beta chains to be more clonally expanded than equally common others.

Sequencing was performed on PBMCs. The V call is TRBV4-1, the J call TRBJ2-1; D is unclear. The sequence came from a boy aged 10-17 years in good health and CMV-seronegative. The CDR3 loop is CASSPQRPKGPAEPGNEQFF. As DNA, the CDR3 is TGCGCCAGCAGCCCCCAACGGCCGAAAGGTCCGGCCGAGCCGGGCAATGAGCAGTTCTTC.